This T cell receptor beta chain was recovered during a study of shared clonotypes between healthy human individuals. For the study at large: Donor ages ranged 18 to 49 years: two women, a few men. Study-level points and caveats: The study found lower generation probabilities in non-shared clonotypes than in those shared by all four donors. A few donors shared approximately 5% of their naive CD4 clonotypes.

Terminally differentiated effector memory CD45RA+ cells were excluded by CCR7 positive selection of CD45RO-negative cells. The CDR3 is 16 amino acids. The germline V gene has CDR1 SGHDT and CDR2 YYEEEE. V was shortened by 0 bases and J by 6 bases, with 18 bases between the two germline ends. About this clone: The antigen is not known.

Assay execution proceeded at the deep level. Produced via immunoSEQ multiplex PCR; TCRdb's table is partial and in-frame only. The sample shows about 2.1 million clones, around 93% of them seen only once. The clonotype comes from a man aged 18 to 35 in good health. Some clones in this sample may be carry-over from other donors' samples. The chain combines TRBV5-6 with TRBJ1-2; no clear D gene. The sequenced sample was naive CD8+ T cells from PBMCs. This chain's CDR3 is CASSLGALGNPNGYTF. The CDR3 nucleotides read TGTGCCAGCAGCTTGGGAGCGTTGGGGAATCCGAATGGCTACACCTTC.